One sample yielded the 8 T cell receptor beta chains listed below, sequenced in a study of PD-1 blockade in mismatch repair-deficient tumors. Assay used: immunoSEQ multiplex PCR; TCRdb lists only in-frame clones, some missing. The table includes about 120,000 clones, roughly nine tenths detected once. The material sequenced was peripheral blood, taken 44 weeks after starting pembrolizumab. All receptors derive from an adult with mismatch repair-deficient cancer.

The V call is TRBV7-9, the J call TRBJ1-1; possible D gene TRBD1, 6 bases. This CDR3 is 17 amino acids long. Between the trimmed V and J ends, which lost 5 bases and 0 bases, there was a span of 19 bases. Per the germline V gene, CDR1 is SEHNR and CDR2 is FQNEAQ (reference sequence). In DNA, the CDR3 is TGTGCCAGCAGCCGCATCCGTGATGGGGGCATGAACACTGAAGCTTTCTTT. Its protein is CASSRIRDGGMNTEAFF. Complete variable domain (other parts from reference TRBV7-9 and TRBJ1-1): DTGVSQNPRHKITKRGQNVTFRCDPISEHNRLYWYRQTLGQGPEFLTYFQNEAQLEKSRLLSDRFSAERPKGSFSTLEIQRTEQGDSAMYLCASSRIRDGGMNTEAFFGQGTRLTVV.

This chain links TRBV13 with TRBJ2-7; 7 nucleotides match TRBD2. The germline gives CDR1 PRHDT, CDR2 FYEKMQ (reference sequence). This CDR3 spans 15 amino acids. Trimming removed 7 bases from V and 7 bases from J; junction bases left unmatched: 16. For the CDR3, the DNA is TGTGCCAGCACCCGATCCGGGACTAATTTGTTGGAGCAGTACTTC. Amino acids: CASTRSGTNLLEQYF.

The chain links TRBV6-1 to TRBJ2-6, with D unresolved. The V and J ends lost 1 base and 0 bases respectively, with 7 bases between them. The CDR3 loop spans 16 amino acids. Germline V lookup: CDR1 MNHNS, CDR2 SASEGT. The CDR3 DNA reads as TGTGCCAGCAGTGAAGAGGCAGGCTCTGGGGCCAACGTCCTGACTTTC. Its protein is CASSEEAGSGANVLTF.

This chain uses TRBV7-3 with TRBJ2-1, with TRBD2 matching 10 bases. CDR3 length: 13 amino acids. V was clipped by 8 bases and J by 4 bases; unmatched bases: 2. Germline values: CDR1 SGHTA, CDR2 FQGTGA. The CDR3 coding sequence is TGTGCCAGCGGGACTAGCGAGTACAATGAGCAGTTCTTC. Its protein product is CASGTSEYNEQFF.

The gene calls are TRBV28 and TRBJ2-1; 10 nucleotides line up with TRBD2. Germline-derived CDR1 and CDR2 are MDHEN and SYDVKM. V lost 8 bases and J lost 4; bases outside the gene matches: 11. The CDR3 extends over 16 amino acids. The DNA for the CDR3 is TGTGCCAGCCAAGCGGGAGGGCCTTTGACTTACAATGAGCAGTTCTTC. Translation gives CASQAGGPLTYNEQFF.

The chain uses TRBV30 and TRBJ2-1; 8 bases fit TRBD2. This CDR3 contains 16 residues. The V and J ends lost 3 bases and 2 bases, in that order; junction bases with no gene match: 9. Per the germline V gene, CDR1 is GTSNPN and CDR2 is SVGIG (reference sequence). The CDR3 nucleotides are TGTGCCTGGAGCGGCACCGGGACTAGTGCCTACAATGAGCAGTTCTTC. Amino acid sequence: CAWSGTGTSAYNEQFF.

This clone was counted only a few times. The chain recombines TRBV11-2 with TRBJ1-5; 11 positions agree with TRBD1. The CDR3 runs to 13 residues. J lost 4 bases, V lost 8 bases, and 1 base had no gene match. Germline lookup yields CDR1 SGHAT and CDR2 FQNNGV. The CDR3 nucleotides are TGTGCCAGCGGACAGGGGGCGAATCAGCCCCAGCATTTT. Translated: CASGQGANQPQHF.

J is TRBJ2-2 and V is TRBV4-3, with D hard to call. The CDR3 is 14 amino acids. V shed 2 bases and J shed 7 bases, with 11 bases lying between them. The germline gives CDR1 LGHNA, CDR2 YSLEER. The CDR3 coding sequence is TGCGCCAGCAGCCAAAATGGGGAAATCGGGGAGCTGTTTTTT. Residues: CASSQNGEIGELFF.